These T cell receptor beta chains were read from a single sample in a study of cytomegalovirus exposure and HLA in healthy donors. Method: immunoSEQ multiplex PCR; TCRdb's copy keeps in-frame clones and lacks some. The table records tens of thousands of clones, roughly 70% of them present only once. Specimen: PBMCs. The receptors derive from a man between 60 and 75 years old in good health and CMV-seropositive. Both conserved end residues are trimmed from each CDR3. D genes are given only for firm matches. The size entry is marked missing in some rows and otherwise reads once, few, many or a size class.

j_call,clone_size,v_call,d_call,cdr3_aa
TRBJ1-2,NA,TRBV20-1,NA,SANRQGGYT
TRBJ1-5,NA,TRBV2,TRBD1,ASRTGFNQPQH
TRBJ2-1,NA,TRBV4-1,NA,ASSLEVAPSEQF
TRBJ2-3,NA,TRBV6-4,TRBD2,ASSGSGEADTQY
TRBJ1-5,NA,TRBV27,NA,ASSPKHPSNQPQH
TRBJ2-1,once,TRBV7-2,TRBD2,ASSRSLGTSGSNEQF
TRBJ2-1,NA,TRBV5-1,NA,ASSLEGTRGNEQF
TRBJ1-6,NA,TRBV5-4,NA,ASSRQISTYNSPLH
TRBJ2-3,NA,TRBV5-1,TRBD2,ASSGGVSDTQY
TRBJ2-1,NA,TRBV29-1,TRBD2,SVEGLTSGGTLSSYNEQF
TRBJ2-3,NA,TRBV29-1,NA,SVEDRSTDTQY
TRBJ2-3,NA,TRBV18,NA,ASSPSGAYGTDTQY
TRBJ1-1,NA,TRBV2,NA,ASRGGRANTEAF
TRBJ2-7,NA,TRBV11-2,TRBD2,ASSLSRLAGNEQY
TRBJ1-2,few,TRBV5-8,NA,ASSLGGQYGYT
TRBJ1-2,NA,TRBV7-2,TRBD1,ASSLVEQGFGYT
TRBJ2-3,NA,TRBV7-2,TRBD2,ASSGRLAADTQY
TRBJ2-3,few,TRBV4-2,NA,ASSPTTGDTQY
TRBJ2-5,NA,TRBV12-5,NA,ASGSVSGLETQY
TRBJ1-1,NA,TRBV6-5,NA,ASSYGEFEAF
TRBJ1-1,NA,TRBV7-9,TRBD1,ASSLTGTNTEAF
TRBJ2-7,NA,TRBV4-3,NA,ASSQKVSRIHEQY
TRBJ2-3,NA,TRBV5-4,TRBD2,ASSGGTSGTDTQY
TRBJ2-7,NA,TRBV5-1,TRBD1,ASTAGQGSYEQY
TRBJ1-1,few,TRBV7-9,NA,ASSFFPENTEAF
TRBJ2-3,NA,TRBV2,NA,ASRKQGEGLDTQY
TRBJ2-1,NA,TRBV28,TRBD2,ASSSDRSGRAVSEQF
TRBJ2-3,NA,TRBV7-2,TRBD2,ASSLSGRVDTQY
NA,NA,TRBV28,NA,ASSSPQGIGEQY
TRBJ1-2,NA,TRBV9,TRBD1,ASSVEGASGYT
TRBJ2-2,NA,TRBV19,TRBD1,ASTNRDRANPGELF
TRBJ2-1,NA,TRBV6-5,TRBD1,ASSRDSYNEQF
TRBJ2-7,few,TRBV5-6,TRBD1,ASSNWGQTSYEQY
TRBJ1-1,NA,TRBV4-3,NA,ASSQDETVNTEAF
NA,NA,TRBV27,TRBD2,ASMGLADYEQY
TRBJ2-1,NA,TRBV6-5,TRBD2,ASSYSNSGVYNEQF
TRBJ2-2,NA,TRBV2,NA,ASSDVASLNTGELF
TRBJ1-4,few,TRBV7-9,NA,ASSYRQAVNEKLF
TRBJ2-5,NA,TRBV14,TRBD2,ASGKTGLGMETQY
TRBJ1-2,NA,TRBV2,TRBD1,ASSAQGGIYGYT
TRBJ1-3,few,TRBV4-1,NA,ASSQGAGGNTIY
TRBJ2-7,NA,TRBV7-6,NA,ASSSYSYEQY
TRBJ1-4,NA,TRBV29-1,NA,SVESQFAHRRNSEKLF
TRBJ2-3,NA,TRBV7-9,TRBD1,ASSPGQGSTDTQY
TRBJ2-1,once,TRBV9,TRBD2,ASSTHLAGVNEQF
TRBJ2-1,NA,TRBV13,NA,ASSLEGSGNEQF
TRBJ2-5,few,TRBV6-5,NA,ASSYMGVQETQY
TRBJ2-2,NA,TRBV2,NA,ASTGSGGELF
TRBJ1-5,few,TRBV4-1,TRBD1,ASSRNPGQINQPQH
TRBJ2-7,NA,TRBV18,NA,ASSPGLSDEQY
NA,NA,TRBV7-6,NA,ASSLAAGPSYEQY
TRBJ2-5,once,TRBV6-5,TRBD1,ASNRDRGRETQY
TRBJ2-3,NA,TRBV7-9,NA,ASSLADSPSTDTQY
TRBJ2-5,NA,TRBV6-1,NA,ASSEGSSLETQY
TRBJ2-1,NA,TRBV27,NA,ASSLGGTAYNEQF
TRBJ2-7,NA,TRBV27,TRBD1,ASSPRQGLEQY
TRBJ2-7,NA,TRBV6-1,TRBD1,ASLVTGSSYEQY
TRBJ2-7,NA,TRBV19,TRBD1,ASSIQPGQGIYEQY
TRBJ2-1,NA,TRBV29-1,NA,SARGSWDNEQF